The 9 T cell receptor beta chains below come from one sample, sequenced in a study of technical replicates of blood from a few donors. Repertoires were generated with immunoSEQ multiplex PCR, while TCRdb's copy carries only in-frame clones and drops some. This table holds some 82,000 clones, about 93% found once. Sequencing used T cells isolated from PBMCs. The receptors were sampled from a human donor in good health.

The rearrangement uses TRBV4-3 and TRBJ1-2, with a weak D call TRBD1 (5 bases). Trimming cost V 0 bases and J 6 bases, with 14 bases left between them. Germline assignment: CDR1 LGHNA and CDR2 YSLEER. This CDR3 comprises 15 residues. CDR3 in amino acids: CASSQDAGQGDGYTF. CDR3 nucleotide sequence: TGCGCCAGCAGCCAAGACGCTGGGCAGGGTGATGGCTACACCTTC.

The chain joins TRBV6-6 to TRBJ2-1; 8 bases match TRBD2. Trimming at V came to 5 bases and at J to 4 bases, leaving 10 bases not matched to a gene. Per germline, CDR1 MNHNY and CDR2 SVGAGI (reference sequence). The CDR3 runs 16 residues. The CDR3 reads CASSDFHGTSYNEQFF. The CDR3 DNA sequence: TGTGCCAGCAGTGACTTTCACGGGACTAGTTACAATGAGCAGTTCTTC.

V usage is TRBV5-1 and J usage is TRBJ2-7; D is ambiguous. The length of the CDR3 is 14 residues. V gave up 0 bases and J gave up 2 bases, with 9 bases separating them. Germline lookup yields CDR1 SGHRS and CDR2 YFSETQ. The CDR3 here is CASSLAFVAYEQYF. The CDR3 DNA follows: TGCGCCAGCAGCTTGGCGTTCGTTGCCTACGAGCAGTACTTC.

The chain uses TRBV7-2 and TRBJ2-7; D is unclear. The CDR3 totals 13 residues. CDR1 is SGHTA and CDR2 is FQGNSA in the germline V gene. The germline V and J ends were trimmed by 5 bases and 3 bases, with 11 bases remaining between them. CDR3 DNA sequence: TGTGCCAGCAGCCGTCCACAGAACTACGAGCAGTACTTC. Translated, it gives CASSRPQNYEQYF.

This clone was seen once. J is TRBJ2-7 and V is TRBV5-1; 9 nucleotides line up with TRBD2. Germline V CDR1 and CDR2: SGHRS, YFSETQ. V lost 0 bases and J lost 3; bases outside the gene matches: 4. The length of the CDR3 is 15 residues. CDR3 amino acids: CASSLGLAGHYEQYF. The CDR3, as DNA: TGCGCCAGCAGCTTGGGCCTAGCGGGACACTACGAGCAGTACTTC.

This chain's CDR3 is CASSLRDYSYEQYF. Written as DNA, the CDR3 is TGTGCCAGCAGCTTAAGGGACTACTCCTACGAGCAGTACTTC. The chain links TRBV13 to TRBJ2-7; 7 nucleotides line up with TRBD2. The CDR3 totals 14 residues. V was pared by 2 bases and J by 0 bases, with 1 base of the junction left unmatched. CDR1 and CDR2 (germline): PRHDT, FYEKMQ (reference sequence). Filled out from reference TRBV13 and TRBJ2-7, the complete variable domain reads AAGVIQSPRHLIKEKRETATLKCYPIPRHDTVYWYQQGPGQDPQFLISFYEKMQSDKGSIPDRFSAQQFSDYHSELNMSSLELGDSALYFCASSLRDYSYEQYFGPGTRLTVT.

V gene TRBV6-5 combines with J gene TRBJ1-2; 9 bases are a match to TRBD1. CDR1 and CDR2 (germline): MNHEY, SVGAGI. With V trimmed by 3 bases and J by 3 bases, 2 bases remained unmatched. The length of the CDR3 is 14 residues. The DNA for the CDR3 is TGTGCCAGCAGTTATCGGACAGGGGACTATGGCTACACCTTC. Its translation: CASSYRTGDYGYTF.

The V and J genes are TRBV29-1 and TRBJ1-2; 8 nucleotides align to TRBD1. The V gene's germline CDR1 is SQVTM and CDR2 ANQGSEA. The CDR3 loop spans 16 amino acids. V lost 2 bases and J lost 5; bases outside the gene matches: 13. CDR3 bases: TGCAGCGTTGAAAAGATGGACAGGACAGGGCTATATGGCTACACCTTC. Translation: CSVEKMDRTGLYGYTF.

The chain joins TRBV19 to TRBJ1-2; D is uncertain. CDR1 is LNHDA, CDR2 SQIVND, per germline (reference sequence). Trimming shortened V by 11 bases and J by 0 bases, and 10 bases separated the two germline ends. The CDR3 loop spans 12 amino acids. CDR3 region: CAARQANYGYTF. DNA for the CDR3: TGTGCCGCACGACAAGCTAACTATGGCTACACCTTC.